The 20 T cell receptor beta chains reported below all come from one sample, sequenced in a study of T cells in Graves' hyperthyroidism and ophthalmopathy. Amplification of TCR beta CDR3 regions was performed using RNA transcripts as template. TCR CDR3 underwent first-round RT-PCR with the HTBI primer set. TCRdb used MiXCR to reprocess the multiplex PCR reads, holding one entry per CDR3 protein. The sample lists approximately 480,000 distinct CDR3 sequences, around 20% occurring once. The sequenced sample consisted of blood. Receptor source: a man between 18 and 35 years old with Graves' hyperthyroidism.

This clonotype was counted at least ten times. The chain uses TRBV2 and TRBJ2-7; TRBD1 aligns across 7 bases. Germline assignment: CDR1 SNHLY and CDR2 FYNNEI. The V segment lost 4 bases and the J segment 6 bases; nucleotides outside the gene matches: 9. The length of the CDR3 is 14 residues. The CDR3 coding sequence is TGTGCCAGCAGTGTTGAAGGACAGGTAGCCGAGCAGTACTTC. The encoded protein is CASSVEGQVAEQYF.

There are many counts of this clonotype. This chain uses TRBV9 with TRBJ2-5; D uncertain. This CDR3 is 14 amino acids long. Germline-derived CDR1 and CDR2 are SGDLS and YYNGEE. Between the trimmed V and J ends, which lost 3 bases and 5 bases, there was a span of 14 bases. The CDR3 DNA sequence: TGTGCCAGCAGCGCCCTAGGGTATGGGGAGACCCAGTACTTC. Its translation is CASSALGYGETQYF.

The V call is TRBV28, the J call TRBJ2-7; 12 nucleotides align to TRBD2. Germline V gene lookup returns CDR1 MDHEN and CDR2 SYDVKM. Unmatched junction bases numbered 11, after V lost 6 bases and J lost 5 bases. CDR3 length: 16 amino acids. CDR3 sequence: CASSGRLAGVFNEQYF. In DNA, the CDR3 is TGTGCCAGCAGCGGGAGACTAGCGGGAGTATTCAACGAGCAGTACTTC.

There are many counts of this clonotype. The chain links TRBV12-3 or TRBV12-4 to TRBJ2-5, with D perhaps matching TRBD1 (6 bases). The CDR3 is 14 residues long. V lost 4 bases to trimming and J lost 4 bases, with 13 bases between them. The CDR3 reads CASSSQGRRETQYF. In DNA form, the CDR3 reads TGTGCCAGCAGTTCACAGGGCCGAAGAGAGACCCAGTACTTC.

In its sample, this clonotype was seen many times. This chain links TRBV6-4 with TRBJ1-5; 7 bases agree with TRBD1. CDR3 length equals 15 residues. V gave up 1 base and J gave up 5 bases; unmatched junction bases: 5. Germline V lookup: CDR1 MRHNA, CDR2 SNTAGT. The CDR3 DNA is TGTGCCAGCAGTGACTTTACAGGGGCTTATCAGCCCCAGCATTTT. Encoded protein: CASSDFTGAYQPQHF.

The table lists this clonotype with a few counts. The chain's CDR3 is CASSNPGQLAYEQYF. CDR3 coding DNA: TGCGCCAGCAGTAACCCAGGACAGCTGGCCTACGAGCAGTACTTC. The gene calls are TRBV5-1 and TRBJ2-7; weak D call: TRBD1 (6 bases). Germline V gene lookup returns CDR1 SGHRS and CDR2 YFSETQ. V was pared by 5 bases and J by 2 bases, with 17 bases between. CDR3 size: 15 residues.

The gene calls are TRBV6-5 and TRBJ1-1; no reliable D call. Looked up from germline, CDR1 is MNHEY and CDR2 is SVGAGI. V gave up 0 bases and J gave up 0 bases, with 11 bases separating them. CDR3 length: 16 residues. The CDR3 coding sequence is TGTGCCAGCAGTTACTCGAGTGGAGAGGTGAACACTGAAGCTTTCTTT. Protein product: CASSYSSGEVNTEAFF.

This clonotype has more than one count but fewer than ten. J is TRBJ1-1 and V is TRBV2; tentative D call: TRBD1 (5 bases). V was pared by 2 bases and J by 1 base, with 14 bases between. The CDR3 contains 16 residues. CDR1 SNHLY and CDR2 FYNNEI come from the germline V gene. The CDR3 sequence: CASSEIPGTGNTEAFF. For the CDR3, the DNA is TGTGCCAGCAGTGAAATTCCCGGGACGGGGAACACTGAAGCTTTCTTT. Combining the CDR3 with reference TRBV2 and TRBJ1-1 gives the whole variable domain EPEVTQTPSHQVTQMGQEVILRCVPISNHLYFYWYRQILGQKVEFLVSFYNNEISEKSEIFDDQFSVERPDGSNFTLKIRSTKLEDSAMYFCASSEIPGTGNTEAFFGQGTRLTVV.

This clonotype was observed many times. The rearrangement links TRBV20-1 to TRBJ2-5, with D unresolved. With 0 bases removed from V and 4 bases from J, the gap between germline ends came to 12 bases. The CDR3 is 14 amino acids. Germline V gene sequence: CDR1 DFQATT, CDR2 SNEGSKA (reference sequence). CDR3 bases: TGCAGTGCTAGAGATCCCTTTCCCGGAGAGACCCAGTACTTC. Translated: CSARDPFPGETQYF.

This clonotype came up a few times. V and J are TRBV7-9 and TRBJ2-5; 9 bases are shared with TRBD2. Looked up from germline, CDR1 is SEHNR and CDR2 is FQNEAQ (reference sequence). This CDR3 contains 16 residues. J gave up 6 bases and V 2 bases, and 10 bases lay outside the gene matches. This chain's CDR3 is CASSLSIAGAAKTQYF. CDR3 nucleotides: TGTGCCAGCAGCTTAAGTATAGCGGGAGCGGCGAAGACCCAGTACTTC.

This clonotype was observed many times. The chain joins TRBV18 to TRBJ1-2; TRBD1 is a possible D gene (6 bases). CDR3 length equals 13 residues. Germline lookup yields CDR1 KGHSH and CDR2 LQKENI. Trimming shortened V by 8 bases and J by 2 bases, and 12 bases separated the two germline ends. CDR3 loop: CASSPDRNYGYTF. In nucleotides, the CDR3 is TGTGCCAGCAGCCCAGACAGGAACTATGGCTACACCTTC.

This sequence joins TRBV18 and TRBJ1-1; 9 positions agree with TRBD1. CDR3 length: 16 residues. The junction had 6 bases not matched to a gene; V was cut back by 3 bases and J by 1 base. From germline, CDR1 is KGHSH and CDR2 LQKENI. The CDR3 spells CASSPLGQGGNTEAFF. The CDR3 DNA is TGTGCCAGCTCACCCCTGGGACAGGGTGGGAACACTGAAGCTTTCTTT.

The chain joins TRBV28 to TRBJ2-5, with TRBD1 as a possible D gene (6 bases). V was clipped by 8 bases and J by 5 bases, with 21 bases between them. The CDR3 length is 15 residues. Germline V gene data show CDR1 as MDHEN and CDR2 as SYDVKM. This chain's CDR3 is CASAVFLGARETQYF. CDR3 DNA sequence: TGTGCCAGCGCCGTCTTCCTGGGGGCGCGGGAGACCCAGTACTTC.

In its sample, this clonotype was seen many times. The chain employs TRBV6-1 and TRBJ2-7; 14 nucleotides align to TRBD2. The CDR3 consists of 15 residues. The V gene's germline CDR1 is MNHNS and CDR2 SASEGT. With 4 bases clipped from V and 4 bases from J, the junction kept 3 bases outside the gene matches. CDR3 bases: TGTGCCAGCAGTGCCGGGACTAGCGGGGGTTACGAGCAGTACTTC. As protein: CASSAGTSGGYEQYF.

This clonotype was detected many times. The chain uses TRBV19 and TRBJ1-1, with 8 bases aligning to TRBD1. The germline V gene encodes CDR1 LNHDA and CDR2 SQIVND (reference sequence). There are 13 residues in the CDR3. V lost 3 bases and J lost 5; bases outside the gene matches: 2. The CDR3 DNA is TGTGCCAGTAGTATCCAGGGGGCGACTGAAGCTTTCTTT. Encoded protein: CASSIQGATEAFF. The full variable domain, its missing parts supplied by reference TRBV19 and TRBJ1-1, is DGGITQSPKYLFRKEGQNVTLSCEQNLNHDAMYWYRQDPGQGLRLIYYSQIVNDFQKGDIAEGYSVSREKKESFPLTVTSAQKNPTAFYLCASSIQGATEAFFGQGTRLTVV.

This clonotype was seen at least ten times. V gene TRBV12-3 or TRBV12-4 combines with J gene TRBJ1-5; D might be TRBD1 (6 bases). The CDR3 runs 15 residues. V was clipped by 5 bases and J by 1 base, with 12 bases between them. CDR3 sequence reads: CASSRTGRSNQPQHF. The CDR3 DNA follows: TGTGCCAGCAGTCGCACAGGGAGGAGCAATCAGCCCCAGCATTTT.

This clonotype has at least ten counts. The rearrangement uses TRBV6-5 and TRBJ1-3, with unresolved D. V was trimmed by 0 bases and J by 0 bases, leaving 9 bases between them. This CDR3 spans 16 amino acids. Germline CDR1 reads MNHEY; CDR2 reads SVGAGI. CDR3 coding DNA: TGTGCCAGCAGTTACTCAGAGGTTCGCTCTGGAAACACCATATATTTT. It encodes CASSYSEVRSGNTIYF.

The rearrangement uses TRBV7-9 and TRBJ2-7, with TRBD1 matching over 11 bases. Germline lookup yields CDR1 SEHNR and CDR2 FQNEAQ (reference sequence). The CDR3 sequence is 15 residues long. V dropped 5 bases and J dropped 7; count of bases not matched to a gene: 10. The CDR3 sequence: CASSPRDRGTEEQYF. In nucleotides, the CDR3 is TGTGCCAGCAGCCCTAGGGACAGGGGGACGGAAGAGCAGTACTTC.

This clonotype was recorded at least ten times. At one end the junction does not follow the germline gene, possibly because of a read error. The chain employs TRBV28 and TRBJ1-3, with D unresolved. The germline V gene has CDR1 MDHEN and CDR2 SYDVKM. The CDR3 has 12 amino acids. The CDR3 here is CVSRIGGNTIYF. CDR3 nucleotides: TGTGTCAGCAGGATAGGGGGAAACACCATATATTTT.

CDR3: CASSSSSAGQGDYGYTF. In DNA form, the CDR3 reads TGTGCCAGCAGTTCGTCCTCCGCGGGACAGGGGGACTATGGCTACACCTTC. The J gene is TRBJ1-2, the V gene TRBV12-3 or TRBV12-4; 11 bases fit TRBD1. The CDR3 is made up of 17 amino acids. V dropped 4 bases and J dropped 3; count of bases not matched to a gene: 10.